These T cell receptor beta chains were read from a single sample in a study of tumor-infiltrating lymphocytes in localized non-small cell lung cancer. Clones were read by immunoSEQ multiplex PCR, and TCRdb kept only the in-frame ones, dropping some. The sample contains more than 9,500 clones, about 82% of which appear only once. The sequenced sample was uninvolved lung tissue not adjacent to the tumor. These TCRs come from a human donor with non-small cell lung cancer. Both conserved end residues are part of each CDR3. D genes are given only for firm matches. Expanded clones get a size class; other rows say once, few or many, or leave the size out.

v_call	clone_size	d_call	j_call	cdr3_nt	cdr3_aa
TRBV7-2	-	-	TRBJ2-7	TGTGCCAGCAGCGCTTTATACGAGCAGTACTTC	CASSALYEQYF
TRBV28	-	-	TRBJ1-6	TGTGCCAGCAGTTTGTTTGGGGGCGCATCCTATAATTCACCCCTCCACTTT	CASSLFGGASYNSPLHF
TRBV10-2	-	-	TRBJ2-3	TGCGCCAGCAGGGATACTCCGGGACTGACAGATACGCAGTATTTT	CASRDTPGLTDTQYF
TRBV6-1	-	-	TRBJ1-6	TGTGCCAGCAGTGGCAGGTCTCTTAATTCACCCCTCCACTTT	CASSGRSLNSPLHF
TRBV30	-	-	TRBJ1-6	TGTGCCTGGAGTGTCGGTCAGGGAAGCAATTCACCCCTCCACTTT	CAWSVGQGSNSPLHF
TRBV6-1	few	-	TRBJ1-4	TGTGCCAGCAGAGACGGAATTAATGAAAAACTGTTTTTT	CASRDGINEKLFF
TRBV9	-	-	TRBJ2-7	TGTGCCAGCAGCGTAGATCAGGGTTCCTACGAGCAGTACTTC	CASSVDQGSYEQYF
TRBV4-3	-	TRBD1	TRBJ1-1	TGCGCCAGCAGCCACCACAGGGGTACTGAAGCTTTCTTT	CASSHHRGTEAFF
TRBV4-3	once	-	TRBJ2-7	TGCGCCAGCAGCCAAGCCGTTAGCTACGAGCAGTACTTC	CASSQAVSYEQYF
TRBV30	-	-	TRBJ1-5	TGTGCCTGGAGTTATAGCAATCAGCCCCAGCATTTT	CAWSYSNQPQHF
TRBV6-7	medium-sized	TRBD2	TRBJ2-1	TGTGCCAGCAGTTACTCGACTGCCCCGGGACTAGACCTCTTTTGGGAGCAGTTCTTC	CASSYSTAPGLDLFWEQFF
TRBV5-1	-	TRBD2	TRBJ2-4	TGCGCCAGCAGCTTGATCGTGACTAGCGGGGTTCCAAACATTCAGTACTTC	CASSLIVTSGVPNIQYF
TRBV7-8	-	TRBD1	TRBJ1-2	TGTGCCAGCAGCTCAGGACAGGGTTTATATGGCTACACCTTC	CASSSGQGLYGYTF
TRBV2	-	-	TRBJ2-6	TGTGCCAGCAGTGTAGGCCCCGGAGGGGCCAACGTCCTGACTTTC	CASSVGPGGANVLTF
TRBV7-2	-	TRBD2	TRBJ2-3	TGTGCCAGCAGCAGACCGCTAGCGGGGGGGCTTCATACGCAGTATTTT	CASSRPLAGGLHTQYF
TRBV7-9	-	-	TRBJ1-5	TGTGCCAGCAGCTTAGAAGGGGGCAATCAGCCCCAGCATTTT	CASSLEGGNQPQHF
TRBV5-1	-	-	TRBJ2-3	TGCGCCAGCAGCCGAGGGGACCAAGGCCCCACAGATACGCAGTATTTT	CASSRGDQGPTDTQYF
TRBV9	few	TRBD2	TRBJ2-1	TGTGCCAGCAGCGTAATAGCGGGGGGGCGGGAGCAGTTCTTC	CASSVIAGGREQFF
TRBV4-3	-	-	TRBJ1-2	TGCGCCAGCAGCCAAGACCGAGCGAACAACTATGGCTACACCTTC	CASSQDRANNYGYTF
TRBV6-1	-	-	TRBJ2-7	TGTGCCAGCAAAGGGGTTTCCTACGAGCAGTACTTC	CASKGVSYEQYF
TRBV29-1	-	-	TRBJ2-1	TGCAGCGGTAACCGGGACGCGCGCGTTAATGAGCAGTTCTTC	CSGNRDARVNEQFF
TRBV4-3	-	TRBD1	TRBJ1-1	TGCGCCAGCAGCCACGAAACAGGGGGTTATGTGAACACTGAAGCTTTCTTT	CASSHETGGYVNTEAFF
TRBV7-2	-	-	TRBJ2-1	TGTGCCAGCAGCCAGGATGCCTACAATGAGCAGTTCTTC	CASSQDAYNEQFF
TRBV5-6	-	-	TRBJ2-7	TGTGCCAGCAGTTCCCGGGGTCACCTCGAGCAGTACTTC	CASSSRGHLEQYF
TRBV7-2	-	TRBD2	TRBJ2-1	TGTGCCAGCAGCCCGGTTGCTAGCGGGGGGGTCAATGAGCAGTTCTTC	CASSPVASGGVNEQFF